This TCR beta chain was documented in a study of cytomegalovirus exposure and HLA in healthy donors (dated by TCRdb to about 2017). Concerning the study at large: A later analysis indicated that the roughly 120 validation repertoires were generated on the platform also employed for the 650 to 850 repertoires of the first cohort. The study aimed to test whether cataloging public T cell receptors could reveal signatures of past pathogen exposure. Along with the roughly 700-subject first cohort, a separate validation cohort of about 110 different subjects was used. High-throughput TCR immunosequencing, statistical association of individual TCRs with disease status, and machine learning were combined to predict cytomegalovirus infection status.

Comment on this clone: Its cognate antigen has yet to be identified. Qualities for individual bases were not recorded, and no much larger clone is one base off.

The CDR3 spans 15 residues, from the cysteine through the phenylalanine. The CDR3 DNA has 45 bases and is translated from base 1. Ends trimmed: V by 2 bases, J by 6 bases; bases unmatched to a gene: 6. Via the germline V gene, CDR1 is MNHEY and CDR2 SVGAGI. The donors belonged to the validation cohort of over a hundred subjects, which was separate from the roughly 670-subject first cohort. The library relied on the immunoSEQ multiplex PCR assay. On the study's bioinformatics: A statistical classification framework was built to diagnose cytomegalovirus status from the catalog of TCR beta chain sequences. TCRdb took this table from immuneACCESS and kept in-frame rearrangements with V and J called. Such tables lack part of the clones; where checked against another copy, unresolved V genes explain under half of the gap, and the rest is unexplained. The V and J calls and clone size are taken from that table; D and trimming were inferred from the DNA. Recorded for this sample are 300,000 to 400,000 clones; roughly 88% of them occurred a single time. The leading ten clones occupy under 0.9% of the sample.

General study outcomes and caveats: Across donors, most TCR sequences were observed very rarely, whereas some public TCRs were present in many individuals. The classifier was reported to diagnose cytomegalovirus status with high specificity and sensitivity in both the original and validation cohorts. Subsequent analysis determined that TCRs grouped into clusters in the first cohort also showed a tendency toward co-occurrence across the roughly 110 validation repertoires, and about 94% of cluster scores exceeded 0. All 120 or so repertoires were used to score co-occurrence in the validation cohort in a later analysis, because that analysis had no HLA typing for the cohort. A total of some 180 TCR beta chains were listed by the study as associated with cytomegalovirus. A few of the identified cytomegalovirus-associated TCR beta chains were confirmed in vitro to be specific for cytomegalovirus antigens. According to the authors, the approach could potentially be generalized to other disease states and immunological phenotypes.

The chain uses TRBV6-5 and TRBJ1-5; TRBD1 matches 8 bases in the middle. This clonotype was obtained from a woman under 30 in good health and CMV-seronegative. Material for sequencing was PBMCs. The sequence in DNA is TGTGCCAGCAGTTACCGGGCAGGGGGCGGTCAGCCCCAGCATTTT. It is translated as CASSYRAGGGQPQHF.